The clone carrying this T cell receptor beta chain appeared a few times. Its target is unknown. These data belong to a study of cytomegalovirus exposure and HLA in healthy donors. PCR amplification relied on 60 Vbeta primers (plus 13 Jbeta primers). The table came from immunoSEQ multiplex PCR; TCRdb's copy has only in-frame clones and leaves some out. The table has some 57,000 clones, around two thirds seen once. Findings and limits, study-wide: An observed cluster of highly shared sequence variants was recorded as a likely sequencing artifact. Later on, a genetic analysis was performed. It linked a missense variant in DCLRE1C with V- and J-gene trimming of TCR beta.

The donors were healthy bone marrow donors. Germline V gene lookup returns CDR1 WNHNN and CDR2 SYGVQD (reference sequence). This CDR3 has 10 amino acids. The V and J ends lost 9 bases and 8 bases respectively, with 8 bases between them. The chain uses TRBV10-1 and TRBJ1-3; D gene ambiguous. The clonotype comes from a woman aged 60 to 75 in good health and CMV-seropositive. Sample: PBMCs. The DNA for the CDR3 is TGCGCCAGTGCTGAGGACACCATATATTTT. This encodes CASAEDTIYF.